The 21 T cell receptor beta chains below were found in one sample sequenced in a study of shared clonotypes between healthy human individuals. Libraries were prepared by immunoSEQ multiplex PCR; TCRdb keeps only in-frame clonotypes and omits some of them. The table includes around 1,000,000 clones, approximately 80% detected once. The sequenced sample consisted of memory CD4+ T cells from PBMCs. Subset meaning: CD45RA-negative fraction. Receptors were obtained from a man between 18 and 35 years old in good health. Some clones in this sample may be carry-over from other donors' samples.

The chain links TRBV11-3 to TRBJ2-1, with D uncertain. The V end was cut by 0 bases, the J end by 8 bases, with 8 bases between. Germline lookup yields CDR1 SGHNT and CDR2 YENEEA. CDR3 length equals 13 residues. The CDR3 DNA sequence: TGTGCCAGCAGCTTAGAGCGCGAGGATGAGCAGTTCTTC. Its protein is CASSLEREDEQFF.

The chain couples TRBV4-2 to TRBJ1-1; D not certain. V was shortened by 1 base and J by 5 bases, with 14 bases between the two germline ends. This CDR3 has 15 amino acids. Germline CDR1 reads LGHNA; CDR2 reads YNFKEQ. The CDR3 DNA reads as TGTGCCAGCAGCCAAGTCGGTCGGGGATGGACTGAAGCTTTCTTT. It translates to CASSQVGRGWTEAFF.

About this clone: This same CDR3 is encoded by further DNA sequences in the sample. V usage is TRBV15 and J usage is TRBJ2-3, with 7 bases that match TRBD1. Germline-derived CDR1 and CDR2 are LNHNV and YYDKDF (reference sequence). The J segment lost 6 bases and the V segment lost 5 bases, leaving 11 bases of the junction unmatched. This CDR3 is 15 amino acids long. The CDR3 region is CATSSNRGGLDTQYF. The DNA of the CDR3 is TGTGCCACCAGCTCCAACAGGGGCGGTCTGGATACGCAGTATTTT.

The chain uses TRBV25-1 and TRBJ1-1; D is unresolved. Germline CDR1 MGHDK, CDR2 SYGVNS. The V and J ends lost 3 bases and 1 base respectively, with 9 bases between them. This CDR3 is 14 amino acids long. CDR3 sequence: CASSDWASNTEAFF. Written as DNA, the CDR3 is TGTGCCAGCAGTGATTGGGCTTCGAACACTGAAGCTTTCTTT.

For this clone: At the DNA level, this CDR3 is encoded by other sequences in the same sample as well. The gene calls are TRBV12-5 and TRBJ2-3, with D uncertain. The CDR3 loop spans 14 amino acids. CDR1 is LGHNT and CDR2 is FRNRAP in the germline V gene. The germline V and J ends were trimmed by 1 base and 0 bases, with 5 bases remaining between them. CDR3 region: CASGLGSSTDTQYF. The CDR3 DNA reads as TGTGCTAGTGGTTTGGGGTCTAGCACAGATACGCAGTATTTT.

The chain carries TRBV20-1 and TRBJ2-5; D remains unclear. Germline-derived CDR1 and CDR2 are DFQATT and SNEGSKA (reference sequence). Trimming pared 3 bases from V and 5 bases from J, leaving 7 bases between. This CDR3 is built from 11 residues. This chain's CDR3 is CSASTHETQYF. The CDR3 region has the DNA TGCAGTGCTAGCACCCATGAGACCCAGTACTTC.

V usage is TRBV7-9 and J usage is TRBJ2-5; D possibly corresponds to TRBD1 (6 bases). This CDR3 region has 15 residues. Germline V gene lookup returns CDR1 SEHNR and CDR2 FQNEAQ (reference sequence). V gave up 3 bases and J gave up 4 bases, with 15 bases separating them. The CDR3, as DNA: TGTGCCAGCAGCTTCAGGGGCCTGGGGAGAGAGACCCAGTACTTC. This translates into CASSFRGLGRETQYF.

This clone has only a few counts. This chain connects TRBV5-6 to TRBJ2-2; TRBD1 is a possible D gene (5 bases). Germline loops: CDR1 SGHDT, CDR2 YYEEEE. Trimming removed 0 bases from V and 0 bases from J, with 6 bases in between. This CDR3 contains 15 residues. The CDR3 DNA follows: TGTGCCAGCAGCTTGGTAGGGGCGAACACCGGGGAGCTGTTTTTT. Amino acid sequence: CASSLVGANTGELFF.

On this clone: At one of its ends the junction is not consistent with the germline gene, which may arise from a read error. In nucleotides, the CDR3 is TGTGCCAACAGCTTTAGCGGGAGCCGCGAGCAGTACTTC. Its translation is CANSFSGSREQYF. The chain is built from TRBV11-2 and TRBJ2-7; TRBD2 agrees at 9 bases. Germline CDR1 SGHAT, CDR2 FQNNGV. There are 13 residues in the CDR3.

This clone was counted many times. This chain joins TRBV19 and TRBJ1-1, with no clear D. V gave up 1 base and J gave up 3 bases, with 6 bases separating them. The V gene's germline CDR1 is LNHDA and CDR2 SQIVND (reference sequence). This CDR3 has 13 amino acids. CDR3 sequence (DNA): TGTGCCAGTAGTATAGTGAGGGACACTGAAGCTTTCTTT. Amino acid sequence: CASSIVRDTEAFF. The whole variable domain, remainder taken from reference TRBV19 and TRBJ1-1, is DGGITQSPKYLFRKEGQNVTLSCEQNLNHDAMYWYRQDPGQGLRLIYYSQIVNDFQKGDIAEGYSVSREKKESFPLTVTSAQKNPTAFYLCASSIVRDTEAFFGQGTRLTVV.

The gene calls are TRBV4-2 and TRBJ2-3, with D perhaps matching TRBD2 (6 bases). Trimming took 4 bases from V and 3 from J, leaving 14 bases between them. The CDR3 sequence is 15 residues long. Germline V CDR1 and CDR2: LGHNA, YNFKEQ. This CDR3 reads CASSRREYRTDTQYF. The CDR3 bases are TGTGCCAGCAGCCGACGGGAGTATAGGACAGATACGCAGTATTTT.

This chain connects TRBV9 to TRBJ2-2, with 9 positions matching TRBD2. The CDR3 runs to 12 residues. Germline V gene lookup returns CDR1 SGDLS and CDR2 YYNGEE. V gave up 10 bases and J gave up 6 bases; unmatched junction bases: 4. The CDR3 DNA follows: TGTGCCCGCTGGACTAGCGCCGGGGAGCTGTTTTTT. Translated, it gives CARWTSAGELFF.

This chain joins TRBV9 and TRBJ2-3; D might be TRBD2 (6 bases). This CDR3 comprises 17 residues. CDR1 SGDLS and CDR2 YYNGEE come from the germline V gene. Trimming stripped 4 bases from V and 3 bases from J, with 21 bases between. The CDR3 DNA sequence: TGTGCCAGCAGCAAACGGGAGCCACACCTCGGGACAGATACGCAGTATTTT. Its protein is CASSKREPHLGTDTQYF.

A remark on this clone: Other nucleotide sequences in the sample specify the same CDR3. J is TRBJ2-7 and V is TRBV11-2, with unresolved D. Trimming cost V 6 bases and J 0 bases, with 6 bases left between them. CDR3 length: 12 amino acids. The germline V gene encodes CDR1 SGHAT and CDR2 FQNNGV. CDR3 protein: CASRTASYEQYF. CDR3 sequence (DNA): TGTGCCAGCAGAACAGCCTCCTACGAGCAGTACTTC.

The chain recombines TRBV11-2 with TRBJ1-2; D may be TRBD1 (5 bases). V dropped 3 bases and J dropped 5 bases, with 16 bases sitting between them. CDR3 length equals 15 residues. Germline CDR1 and CDR2: SGHAT and FQNNGV. In DNA, the CDR3 is TGTGCCAGCAGCTTGGTGGGGGGAGGGATTTATGGCTACACCTTC. It yields the protein CASSLVGGGIYGYTF.

This chain joins TRBV6-5 and TRBJ2-1; 9 bases line up with TRBD2. Germline assignment: CDR1 MNHEY and CDR2 SVGAGI. V lost 4 bases and J lost 8; bases outside the gene matches: 12. The CDR3 length is 16 residues. The CDR3 nucleotides read TGTGCCAGCAGTTCCCGATGGGGCGGGAGGGCGTATGAGCAGTTCTTC. It specifies CASSSRWGGRAYEQFF.

The chain uses TRBV14 and TRBJ2-3; TRBD2 matches at 11 bases. Losses at the gene ends were 4 bases for V and 4 bases for J; bases not matched to a gene: 4. Germline V gives CDR1 SGHDN, CDR2 FVKESK. There are 15 residues in the CDR3. DNA for the CDR3: TGTGCCAGCAGCCTCGGGACTAGCGGCCCAGATACGCAGTATTTT. Residues: CASSLGTSGPDTQYF.

This clone was seen a handful of times. This sequence joins TRBV10-1 and TRBJ2-5, with D possibly called TRBD1 or TRBD2 (5 bases each). V gave up 6 bases and J gave up 8 bases, with 16 bases separating them. CDR3 size: 13 residues. Germline CDR1 WNHNN, CDR2 SYGVQD (reference sequence). DNA of the CDR3: TGCGCCAGCAGCCACCGGGACCTCTTAACCCAGTACTTC. As protein: CASSHRDLLTQYF.

This chain connects TRBV18 to TRBJ2-7; no clear D gene. Germline loops: CDR1 KGHSH, CDR2 LQKENI. The CDR3 loop spans 15 amino acids. V lost 2 bases, J lost 5 bases, and 16 bases lay in between. This CDR3 is CASSPDANSKDEQYF. As DNA, the CDR3 is TGTGCCAGCTCACCAGACGCAAACTCGAAGGACGAGCAGTACTTC.

This chain links TRBV11-2 with TRBJ2-7; possible D gene TRBD1, 6 bases. This CDR3 has 15 amino acids. From germline, CDR1 is SGHAT and CDR2 FQNNGV. V lost 3 bases and J lost 5, with 17 bases in between. In nucleotides, the CDR3 is TGTGCCAGCAGCTTCCCTGGGGCAGGGGTCAACGAGCAGTACTTC. Its translation: CASSFPGAGVNEQYF.

This chain links TRBV20-1 with TRBJ1-2, with 8 bases that match TRBD1. Germline V lookup: CDR1 DFQATT, CDR2 SNEGSKA (reference sequence). This CDR3 spans 11 amino acids. CDR3 nucleotide sequence: TGCAGGCACGGACAGGGAAGTAGCTACACCTTC. The encoded protein is CRHGQGSSYTF.